The rows below give T cell receptor beta chains drawn from one sample of a study of cytomegalovirus exposure and HLA in healthy donors. The assay was immunoSEQ multiplex PCR, and TCRdb's table has in-frame clones only and misses some. Here the sample spans about 210,000 clones, over 60% being singletons. Material for sequencing was PBMCs. Every receptor here comes from a male donor in good health and CMV-seronegative. Each CDR3 is given with its conserved first and last residue. D genes are given only for firm matches. Clone size is not always given. Where it is, it says once, few, many or a class for expanded clones.

clone_size	cdr3_length	d_call	v_call	j_call	cdr3_aa	cdr3_nt
once	15	TRBD1	TRBV6-5	TRBJ1-2	CASRPGQGGPYGYTF	TGTGCCAGCAGACCGGGACAGGGGGGCCCGTATGGCTACACCTTC
NA	15	NA	TRBV6-5	TRBJ1-2	CASSYSTGTKYGYTF	TGTGCCAGCAGTTACTCGACCGGGACAAAGTATGGCTACACCTTC
NA	17	TRBD2	TRBV19	TRBJ2-5	CASSIEAVAGRGETQYF	TGTGCCAGTAGTATAGAGGCGGTAGCGGGGAGAGGAGAGACCCAGTACTTC
NA	15	NA	TRBV4-2	TRBJ1-5	CASSQGSSSNQPQHF	TGTGCCAGCAGCCAAGGGTCCAGTAGCAATCAGCCCCAGCATTTT
NA	13	NA	TRBV30	TRBJ1-3	CAWSVKSGNTIYF	TGTGCCTGGAGCGTAAAATCTGGAAACACCATATATTTT
medium-sized	15	TRBD1	TRBV10-3	TRBJ2-4	CAARATGDAKNIQYF	TGTGCCGCCCGGGCGACAGGGGATGCCAAAAACATTCAGTACTTC
NA	13	NA	TRBV6-5	TRBJ2-7	CASSQGQTYEQYF	TGTGCCAGCAGCCAGGGGCAAACCTACGAGCAGTACTTC
NA	14	NA	TRBV30	TRBJ2-3	CAWRSGYRADTQYF	TGTGCCTGGAGGTCAGGGTACCGGGCAGATACGCAGTATTTT
NA	14	TRBD1	TRBV7-2	TRBJ2-3	CASSPQGATDTQYF	TGTGCCAGCAGCCCACAGGGGGCCACAGATACGCAGTATTTT
NA	14	NA	TRBV6-5	TRBJ2-7	CASSQQGTGSEQYF	TGTGCCAGCAGTCAACAAGGAACGGGGAGCGAGCAGTACTTC
once	14	TRBD1	TRBV27	TRBJ1-1	CASIPRQGGTEAFF	TGTGCCAGCATACCCCGACAGGGAGGCACTGAAGCTTTCTTT
NA	13	NA	TRBV9	TRBJ2-1	CASSKGGQNEQFF	TGTGCCAGCAGCAAGGGGGGGCAGAATGAGCAGTTCTTC
NA	15	NA	TRBV6-5	TRBJ2-3	CASSSDSGGPDTQYF	TGTGCCAGCAGTTCGGACTCCGGGGGGCCAGATACGCAGTATTTT
NA	14	TRBD1	TRBV11-2	TRBJ2-7	CASSTQNRGLEQYF	TGTGCCAGCAGCACTCAGAACAGGGGCCTCGAGCAGTACTTC
NA	15	NA	TRBV7-2	TRBJ2-1	CASSLYGMGYNEQFF	TGTGCCAGCAGCTTATACGGGATGGGCTACAATGAGCAGTTCTTC
NA	14	NA	TRBV5-1	TRBJ1-1	CASSSRDRNTEAFF	TGCGCCAGCAGCTCGCGGGACCGAAACACTGAAGCTTTCTTT
NA	15	NA	TRBV19	TRBJ2-1	CASSIVRQTYNEQFF	TGTGCCAGTAGTATAGTTAGACAGACTTACAATGAGCAGTTCTTC
NA	15	NA	TRBV5-4	TRBJ1-2	CASSSLGVVSYGYTF	TGTGCCAGCAGCTCCCTCGGGGTCGTAAGCTATGGCTACACCTTC
NA	15	TRBD1	TRBV7-9	TRBJ2-5	CASSWTGEARETQYF	TGTGCCAGCAGCTGGACAGGGGAAGCAAGAGAGACCCAGTACTTC
NA	16	NA	TRBV5-4	TRBJ1-4	CASSLAQGAGGEKLFF	TGTGCCAGCAGCTTGGCCCAAGGGGCTGGGGGGGAAAAACTGTTTTTT
NA	15	TRBD1	TRBV27	TRBJ1-2	CASSRRGPTNYGYTF	TGTGCCAGCAGCAGAAGGGGGCCGACTAACTATGGCTACACCTTC
NA	13	NA	TRBV7-3	TRBJ2-5	CASSATSEETQYF	TGTGCCAGCAGCGCCACTAGTGAAGAGACCCAGTACTTC
few	15	TRBD1	TRBV5-6	TRBJ1-1	CASSLPQGALTEAFF	TGTGCCAGCAGCTTGCCCCAGGGGGCTTTAACTGAAGCTTTCTTT
NA	15	NA	TRBV4-1	TRBJ1-4	CASSPAGTVNEKLFF	TGCGCCAGCAGCCCGGCCGGCACAGTCAACGAAAAACTGTTTTTT
NA	17	TRBD2	TRBV5-4	TRBJ2-1	CASSPKPGLASYNEQFF	TGTGCCAGCAGCCCCAAGCCGGGACTAGCGTCTTACAATGAGCAGTTCTTC
once	13	NA	TRBV27	TRBJ1-1	CASSYSGATEAFF	TGTGCCAGCAGTTATTCAGGGGCTACTGAAGCTTTCTTT
NA	16	NA	TRBV10-1	TRBJ2-5	CASSGRRGRSEETQYF	TGCGCCAGCAGTGGACGACGAGGTCGATCGGAAGAGACCCAGTACTTC
NA	18	NA	TRBV28	TRBJ1-6	CASSLGDFRLGGNSPLHF	TGTGCCAGCAGTTTGGGGGACTTCAGACTCGGCGGTAATTCACCCCTCCACTTT
NA	16	NA	TRBV5-1	TRBJ2-7	CASSLIWGGGSYEQYF	TGCGCCAGCAGCTTGATCTGGGGAGGAGGCTCCTACGAGCAGTACTTC
NA	18	TRBD2	TRBV7-2	TRBJ2-1	CASSLRTSGRSSYNEQFF	TGTGCCAGCAGCTTAAGGACTAGCGGGAGGAGCTCCTACAATGAGCAGTTCTTC
NA	15	TRBD1	TRBV15	TRBJ1-4	CATSFRTGIDEKLFF	TGTGCCACCAGCTTCCGGACAGGGATCGATGAAAAACTGTTTTTT
NA	11	NA	TRBV4-1	TRBJ2-7	CASSRGYEQYF	TGCGCCAGCAGCAGAGGCTACGAGCAGTACTTC
NA	13	NA	TRBV29-1	TRBJ1-2	CSVARGANYGYTF	TGCAGCGTTGCCAGGGGAGCTAACTATGGCTACACCTTC
NA	14	NA	TRBV28	TRBJ2-7	CASSSHRKSYEQYF	TGTGCCAGCAGTTCCCACAGGAAAAGCTACGAGCAGTACTTC
few	14	NA	TRBV28	TRBJ2-5	CASSLAGAGETQYF	TGTGCCAGCAGTTTGGCAGGGGCAGGAGAGACCCAGTACTTC
NA	16	TRBD1	TRBV30	TRBJ1-3	CAWSRPGQPRGNTIYF	TGTGCCTGGAGTAGACCGGGACAGCCGCGAGGAAACACCATATATTTT
NA	15	TRBD1	TRBV7-8	TRBJ1-2	CASSPRQGGNYGYTF	TGTGCCAGCAGCCCCCGACAGGGTGGTAACTATGGCTACACCTTC
NA	14	TRBD1	TRBV5-1	TRBJ1-1	CASSPRTGETEAFF	TGCGCCAGCAGCCCCCGAACAGGGGAGACTGAAGCTTTCTTT
NA	15	TRBD2	TRBV6-5	TRBJ2-1	CASSYSSGSYNEQFF	TGTGCCAGCAGTTACTCGAGCGGGAGCTACAATGAGCAGTTCTTC
NA	15	NA	TRBV12-5	TRBJ2-3	CASGGSGTSTDTQYF	TGTGCTAGTGGTGGGAGCGGAACTAGCACAGATACGCAGTATTTT
NA	15	TRBD1	TRBV28	TRBJ2-7	CASSLGRDRVLEQYF	TGTGCCAGCAGTTTAGGCCGGGACAGGGTTCTCGAGCAGTACTTC
few	15	NA	TRBV6-4	TRBJ2-1	CASSTLGGSGNEQFF	TGTGCCAGCTCGACGCTTGGAGGGTCGGGCAATGAGCAGTTCTTC
few	15	NA	TRBV5-1	TRBJ2-6	CASEDNRSGANVLTF	TGCGCCAGCGAGGACAACCGTTCTGGGGCCAACGTCCTGACTTTC
NA	16	TRBD2	TRBV7-8	TRBJ2-5	CASIKGRLAGGETQYF	TGTGCCAGCATCAAAGGGAGACTAGCGGGAGGAGAGACCCAGTACTTC
NA	17	TRBD2	TRBV4-3	TRBJ2-3	CASSQDVTSGRVDTQYF	TGCGCCAGCAGCCAAGATGTCACTAGCGGGAGGGTAGATACGCAGTATTTT
NA	14	NA	TRBV19	TRBJ2-7	CASSESRRGYEQYF	TGTGCCAGTAGCGAGTCCCGACGAGGGTACGAGCAGTACTTC
NA	16	NA	TRBV6-5	TRBJ2-7	CASSYSTGESDYEQYF	TGTGCCAGCAGTTACTCGACTGGAGAGTCAGACTACGAGCAGTACTTC
NA	16	NA	TRBV2	TRBJ2-7	CASNERPSGGTFEQYF	TGTGCCAGCAATGAGCGTCCAAGCGGAGGAACATTCGAGCAGTACTTC
NA	12	NA	TRBV16	TRBJ1-2	CASSPQDYGYTF	TGTGCCAGCAGCCCCCAGGACTATGGCTACACCTTC
NA	20	NA	TRBV4-3	TRBJ2-1	CASSQVDGAVVGLGGGEQFF	TGCGCCAGCAGCCAAGTTGACGGGGCCGTAGTGGGACTAGGGGGCGGTGAGCAGTTCTTC